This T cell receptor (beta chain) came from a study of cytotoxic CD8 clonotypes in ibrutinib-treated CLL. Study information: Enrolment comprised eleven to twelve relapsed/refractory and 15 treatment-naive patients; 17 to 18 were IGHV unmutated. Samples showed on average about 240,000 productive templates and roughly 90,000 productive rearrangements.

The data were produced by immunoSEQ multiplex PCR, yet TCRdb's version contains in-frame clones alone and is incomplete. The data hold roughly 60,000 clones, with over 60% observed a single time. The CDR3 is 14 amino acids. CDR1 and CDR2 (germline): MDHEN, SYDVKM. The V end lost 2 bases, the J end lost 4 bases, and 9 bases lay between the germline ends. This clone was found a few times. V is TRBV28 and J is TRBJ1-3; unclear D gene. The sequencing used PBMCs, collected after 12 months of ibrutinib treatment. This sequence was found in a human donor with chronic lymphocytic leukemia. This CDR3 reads CASSLHRGGNTIYF. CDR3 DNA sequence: TGTGCCAGCAGTTTACACCGGGGAGGAAACACCATATATTTT.